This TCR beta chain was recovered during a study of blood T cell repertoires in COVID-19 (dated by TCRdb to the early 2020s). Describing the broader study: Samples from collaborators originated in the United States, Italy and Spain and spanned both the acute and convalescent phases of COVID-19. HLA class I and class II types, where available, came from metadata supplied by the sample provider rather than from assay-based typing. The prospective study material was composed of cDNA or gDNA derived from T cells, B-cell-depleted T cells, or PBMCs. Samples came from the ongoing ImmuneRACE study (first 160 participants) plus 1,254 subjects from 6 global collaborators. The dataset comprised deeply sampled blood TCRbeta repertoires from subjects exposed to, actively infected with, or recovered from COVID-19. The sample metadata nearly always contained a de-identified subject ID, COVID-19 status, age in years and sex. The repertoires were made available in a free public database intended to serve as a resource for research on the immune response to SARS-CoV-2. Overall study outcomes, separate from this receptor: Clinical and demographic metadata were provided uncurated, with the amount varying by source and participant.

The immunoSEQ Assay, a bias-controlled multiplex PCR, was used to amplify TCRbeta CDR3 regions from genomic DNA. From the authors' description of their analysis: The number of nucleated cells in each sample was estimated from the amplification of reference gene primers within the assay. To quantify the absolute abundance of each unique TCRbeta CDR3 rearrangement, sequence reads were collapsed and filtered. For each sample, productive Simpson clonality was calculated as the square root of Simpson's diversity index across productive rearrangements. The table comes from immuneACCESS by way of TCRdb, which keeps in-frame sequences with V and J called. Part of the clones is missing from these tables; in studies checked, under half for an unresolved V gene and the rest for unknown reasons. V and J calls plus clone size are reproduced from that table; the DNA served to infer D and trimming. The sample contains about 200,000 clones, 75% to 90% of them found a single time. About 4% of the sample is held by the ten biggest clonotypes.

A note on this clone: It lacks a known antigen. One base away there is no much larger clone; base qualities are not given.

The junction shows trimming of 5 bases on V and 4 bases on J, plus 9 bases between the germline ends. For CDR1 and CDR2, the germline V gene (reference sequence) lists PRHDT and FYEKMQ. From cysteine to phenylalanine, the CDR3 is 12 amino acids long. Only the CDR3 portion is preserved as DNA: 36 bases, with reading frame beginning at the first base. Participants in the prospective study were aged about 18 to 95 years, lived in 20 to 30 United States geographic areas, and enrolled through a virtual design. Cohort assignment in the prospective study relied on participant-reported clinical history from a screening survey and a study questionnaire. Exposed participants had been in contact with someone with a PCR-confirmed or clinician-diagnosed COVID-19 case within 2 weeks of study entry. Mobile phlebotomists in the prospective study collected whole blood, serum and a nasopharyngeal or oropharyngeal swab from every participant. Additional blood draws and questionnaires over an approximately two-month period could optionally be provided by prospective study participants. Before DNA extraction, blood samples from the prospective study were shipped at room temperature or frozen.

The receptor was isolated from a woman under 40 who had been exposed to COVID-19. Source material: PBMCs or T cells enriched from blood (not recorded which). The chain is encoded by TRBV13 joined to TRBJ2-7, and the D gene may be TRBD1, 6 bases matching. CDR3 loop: CASSPGVYEQYF. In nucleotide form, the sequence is TGTGCCAGCAGCCCAGGGGTTTACGAGCAGTACTTC.